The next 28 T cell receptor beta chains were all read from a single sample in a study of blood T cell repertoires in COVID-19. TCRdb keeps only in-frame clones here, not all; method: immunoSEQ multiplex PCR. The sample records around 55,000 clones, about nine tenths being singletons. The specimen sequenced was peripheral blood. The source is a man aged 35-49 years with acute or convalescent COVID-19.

In nucleotides, the CDR3 is TGCGCCAGCAGCTTGGAGTCAGGAAATCAGCCCCAGCATTTT. It encodes CASSLESGNQPQHF. The gene calls are TRBV5-1 and TRBJ1-5, with D unresolved. Trimming shortened V by 0 bases and J by 4 bases, and 8 bases separated the two germline ends. Germline V gene sequence: CDR1 SGHRS, CDR2 YFSETQ. The CDR3 length is 14 residues.

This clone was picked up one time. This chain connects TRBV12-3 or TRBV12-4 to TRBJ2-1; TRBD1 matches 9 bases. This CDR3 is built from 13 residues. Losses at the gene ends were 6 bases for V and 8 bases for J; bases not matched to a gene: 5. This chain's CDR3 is CASRQGAFYEQFF. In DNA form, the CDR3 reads TGTGCCAGCAGACAGGGGGCGTTTTATGAGCAGTTCTTC.

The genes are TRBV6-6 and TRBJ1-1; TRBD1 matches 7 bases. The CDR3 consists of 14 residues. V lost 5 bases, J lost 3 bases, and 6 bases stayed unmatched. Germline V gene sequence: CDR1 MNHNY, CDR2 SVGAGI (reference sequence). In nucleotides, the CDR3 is TGTGCCAGCAGTATCGACAGGGTGGACACTGAAGCTTTCTTT. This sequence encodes CASSIDRVDTEAFF.

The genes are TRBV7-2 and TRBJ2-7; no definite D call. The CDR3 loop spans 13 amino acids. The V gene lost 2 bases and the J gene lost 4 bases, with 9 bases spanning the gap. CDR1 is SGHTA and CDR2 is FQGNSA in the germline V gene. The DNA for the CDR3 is TGTGCCAGCAGCTTAATCAATCAATACGAGCAGTACTTC. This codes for CASSLINQYEQYF.

CDR3 nucleotide sequence: TGTGCCAGCAGCTTAGAGGGAAGGGCTAGCGGGACCCAGTACTTC. This gives the protein CASSLEGRASGTQYF. The chain employs TRBV7-8 and TRBJ2-5, with TRBD2 matching 7 bases. Germline-derived CDR1 and CDR2 are SGHVS and FQNEAQ. The CDR3 is 15 residues long. The V and J ends lost 1 base and 7 bases, in that order; junction bases with no gene match: 9.

CDR3 amino acids: CASSTSPGQGDSNEKLFF. The CDR3 region has the DNA TGTGCCAGCAGCACCTCCCCGGGACAGGGGGATTCTAATGAAAAACTGTTTTTT. The rearrangement joins TRBV7-9 to TRBJ1-4, with 11 bases fitting TRBD1. Germline lookup yields CDR1 SEHNR and CDR2 FQNEAQ (reference sequence). The CDR3 totals 18 residues. J was trimmed by 3 bases and V by 5 bases; bases with no gene match: 11.

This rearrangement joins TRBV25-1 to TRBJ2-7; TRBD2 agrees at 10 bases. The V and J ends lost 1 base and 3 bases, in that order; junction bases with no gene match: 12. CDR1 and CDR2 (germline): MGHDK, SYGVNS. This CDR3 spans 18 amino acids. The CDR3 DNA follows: TGTGCCAGCAGTGAATGGGGGGAGACTAGCGGGCAATACTACGAGCAGTACTTC. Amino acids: CASSEWGETSGQYYEQYF.

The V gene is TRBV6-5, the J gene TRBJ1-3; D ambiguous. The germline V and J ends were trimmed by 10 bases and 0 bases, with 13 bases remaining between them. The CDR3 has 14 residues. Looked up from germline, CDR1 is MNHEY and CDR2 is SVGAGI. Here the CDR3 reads CAISSSPSGNTIYF. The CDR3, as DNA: TGTGCCATCAGCAGTTCCCCCTCTGGAAACACCATATATTTT.

CDR3 amino acids: CASTSAAEPNTEAFF. DNA for the CDR3: TGTGCCAGCACCTCCGCGGCAGAGCCGAACACTGAAGCTTTCTTT. The chain couples TRBV6-5 to TRBJ1-1; D unclear. The CDR3 totals 15 residues. CDR1 is MNHEY and CDR2 is SVGAGI in the germline V gene. V was cut by 7 bases and J by 1 base, with 16 bases left in between.

The CDR3 bases are TGTGCCAGTAGTAATGGAGCGGGAGGGGGCTACAATGAGCAGTTCTTC. Translating it yields CASSNGAGGGYNEQFF. The chain uses TRBV19 and TRBJ2-1, with TRBD2 identical over 10 bases. The germline V gene has CDR1 LNHDA and CDR2 SQIVND (reference sequence). This CDR3 has 16 residues. J gave up 3 bases and V 4 bases, and 6 bases lay outside the gene matches.

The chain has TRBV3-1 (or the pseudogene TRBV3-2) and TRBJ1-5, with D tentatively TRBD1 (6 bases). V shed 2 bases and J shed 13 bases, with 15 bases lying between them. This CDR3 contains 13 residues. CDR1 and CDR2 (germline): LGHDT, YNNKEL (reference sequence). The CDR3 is CASSQNTRTVQHF. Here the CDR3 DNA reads TGTGCCAGCAGCCAAAACACGAGGACAGTACAGCATTTT.

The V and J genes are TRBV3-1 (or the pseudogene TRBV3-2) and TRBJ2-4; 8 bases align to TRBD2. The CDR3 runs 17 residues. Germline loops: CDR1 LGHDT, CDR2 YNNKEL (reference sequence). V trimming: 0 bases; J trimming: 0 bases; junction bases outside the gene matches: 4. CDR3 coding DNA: TGTGCCAGCAGCCAAGATAGCGGGATGACAGCCAAAAACATTCAGTACTTC. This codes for CASSQDSGMTAKNIQYF.

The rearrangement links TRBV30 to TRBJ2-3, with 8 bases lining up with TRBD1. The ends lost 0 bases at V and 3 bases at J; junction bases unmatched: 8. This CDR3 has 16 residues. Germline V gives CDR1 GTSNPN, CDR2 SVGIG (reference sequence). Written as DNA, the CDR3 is TGTGCCTGGAGTGTTGGAGTGGACAGGGTGACAGATACGCAGTATTTT. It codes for CAWSVGVDRVTDTQYF.

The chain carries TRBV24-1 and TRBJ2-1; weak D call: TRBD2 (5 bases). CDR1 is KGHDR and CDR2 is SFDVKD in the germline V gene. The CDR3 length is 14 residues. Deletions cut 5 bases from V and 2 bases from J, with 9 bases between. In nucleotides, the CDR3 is TGTGCCACCAGTGGAGGGAAGACCTACAATGAGCAGTTCTTC. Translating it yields CATSGGKTYNEQFF.

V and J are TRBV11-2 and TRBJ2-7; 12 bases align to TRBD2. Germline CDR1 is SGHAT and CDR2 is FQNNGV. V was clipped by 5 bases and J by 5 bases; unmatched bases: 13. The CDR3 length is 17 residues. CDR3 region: CASSHRALAGGVDEQYF. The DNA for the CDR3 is TGTGCCAGCAGCCACCGAGCACTAGCGGGAGGTGTCGACGAGCAGTACTTC. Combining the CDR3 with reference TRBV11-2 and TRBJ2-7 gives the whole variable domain EAGVAQSPRYKIIEKRQSVAFWCNPISGHATLYWYQQILGQGPKLLIQFQNNGVVDDSQLPKDRFSAERLKGVDSTLKIQPAKLEDSAVYLCASSHRALAGGVDEQYFGPGTRLTVT.

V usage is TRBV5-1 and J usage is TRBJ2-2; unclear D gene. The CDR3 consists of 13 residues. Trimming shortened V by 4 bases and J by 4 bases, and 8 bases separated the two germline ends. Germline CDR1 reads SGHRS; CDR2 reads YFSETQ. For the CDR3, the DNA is TGCGCCAGCAGCCCTACGGTCACCGGGGAGCTGTTTTTT. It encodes CASSPTVTGELFF.

CDR3 nucleotides: TGTGCCAGCAGCCCAGGGGTGACAGATACGCAGTATTTT. Translation gives CASSPGVTDTQYF. The chain is built from TRBV12-3 or TRBV12-4 and TRBJ2-3, with D tentatively TRBD1 (6 bases). V was trimmed by 6 bases and J by 3 bases, leaving 10 bases between them. This CDR3 contains 13 residues.

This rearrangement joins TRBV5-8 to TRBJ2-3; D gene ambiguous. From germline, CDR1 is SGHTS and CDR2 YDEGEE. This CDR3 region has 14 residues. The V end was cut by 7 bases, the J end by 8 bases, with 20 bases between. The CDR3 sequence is CASATTDKLSTQYF. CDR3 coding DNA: TGTGCCAGCGCTACTACGGATAAGCTCAGTACGCAGTATTTT. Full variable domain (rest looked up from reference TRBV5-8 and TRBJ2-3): EAGVTQSPTHLIKTRGQQATLRCSPISGHTSVYWYQQALGLGLQFLLWYDEGEERNRGNFPPRFSGRQFPNYSSELNVNALELEDSALYLCASATTDKLSTQYFGPGTRLTVL.

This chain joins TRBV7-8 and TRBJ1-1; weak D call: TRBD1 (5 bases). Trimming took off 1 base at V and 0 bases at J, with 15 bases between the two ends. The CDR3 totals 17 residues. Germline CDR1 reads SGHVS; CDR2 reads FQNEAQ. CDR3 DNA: TGTGCCAGCAGCTTAGAACGGTGGGGCGTGTTGAACACTGAAGCTTTCTTT. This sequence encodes CASSLERWGVLNTEAFF.

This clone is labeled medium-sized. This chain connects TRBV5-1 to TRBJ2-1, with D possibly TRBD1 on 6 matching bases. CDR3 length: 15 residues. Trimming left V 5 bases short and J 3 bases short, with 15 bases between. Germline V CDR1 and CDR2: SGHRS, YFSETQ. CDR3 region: CASRIGTNNYNEQFF. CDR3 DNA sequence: TGCGCCAGCAGAATCGGGACAAATAACTACAATGAGCAGTTCTTC.

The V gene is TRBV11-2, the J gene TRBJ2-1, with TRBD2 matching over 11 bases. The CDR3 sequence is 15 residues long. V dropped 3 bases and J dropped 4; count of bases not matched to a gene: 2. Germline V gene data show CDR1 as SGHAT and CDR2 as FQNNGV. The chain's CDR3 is CASSLLAGGYNEQFF. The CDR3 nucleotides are TGTGCCAGCAGCTTGCTAGCGGGAGGATACAATGAGCAGTTCTTC.

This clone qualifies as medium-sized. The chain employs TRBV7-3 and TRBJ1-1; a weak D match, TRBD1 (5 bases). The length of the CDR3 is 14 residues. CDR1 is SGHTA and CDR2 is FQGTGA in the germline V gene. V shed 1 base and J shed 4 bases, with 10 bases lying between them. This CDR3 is CASSLNRRGTEAFF. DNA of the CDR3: TGTGCCAGCAGCTTAAACAGGAGGGGCACTGAAGCTTTCTTT.

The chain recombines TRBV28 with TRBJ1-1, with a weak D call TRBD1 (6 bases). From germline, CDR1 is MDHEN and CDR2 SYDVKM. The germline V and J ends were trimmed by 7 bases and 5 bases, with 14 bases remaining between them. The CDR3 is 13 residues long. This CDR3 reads CASTETGGTEAFF. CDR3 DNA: TGTGCCAGCACTGAGACAGGCGGGACTGAAGCTTTCTTT.

This CDR3 is CASSVEPATISYEQYF. Written as DNA, the CDR3 is TGTGCCAGCAGCGTAGAACCAGCGACCATCTCCTACGAGCAGTACTTC. The chain is built from TRBV9 and TRBJ2-7, with D unclear. Germline V gene lookup returns CDR1 SGDLS and CDR2 YYNGEE. Trimming pared 0 bases from V and 0 bases from J, leaving 13 bases between. This CDR3 is built from 16 residues.

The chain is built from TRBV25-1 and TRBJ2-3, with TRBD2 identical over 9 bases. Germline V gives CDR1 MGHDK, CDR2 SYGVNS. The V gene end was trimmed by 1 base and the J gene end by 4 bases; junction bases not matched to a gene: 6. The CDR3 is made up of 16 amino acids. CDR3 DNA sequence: TGTGCCAGCAGTGAATGGGGTAGCGGGAGTGCAGATACGCAGTATTTT. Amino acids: CASSEWGSGSADTQYF.

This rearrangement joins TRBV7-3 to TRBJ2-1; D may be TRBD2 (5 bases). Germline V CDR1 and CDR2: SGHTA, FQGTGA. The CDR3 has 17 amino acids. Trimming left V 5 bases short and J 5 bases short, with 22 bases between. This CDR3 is CASSPTILTGIHNEQFF. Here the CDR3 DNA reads TGTGCCAGCAGCCCCACAATCCTAACCGGGATCCACAATGAGCAGTTCTTC.

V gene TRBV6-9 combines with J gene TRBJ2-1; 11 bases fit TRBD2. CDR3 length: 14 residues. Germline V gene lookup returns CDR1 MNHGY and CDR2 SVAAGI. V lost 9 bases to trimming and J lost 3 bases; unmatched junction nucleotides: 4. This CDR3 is CASQLAGGYNEQFF. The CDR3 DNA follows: TGTGCCAGTCAGCTAGCGGGAGGCTACAATGAGCAGTTCTTC.

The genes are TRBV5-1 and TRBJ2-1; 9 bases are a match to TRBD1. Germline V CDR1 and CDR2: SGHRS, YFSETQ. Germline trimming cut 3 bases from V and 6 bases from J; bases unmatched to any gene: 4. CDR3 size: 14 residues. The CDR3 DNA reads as TGCGCCAGCAGCTCCGGGACAGGGACCAATGAGCAGTTCTTC. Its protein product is CASSSGTGTNEQFF.